This TCR beta chain originates from a study of cytomegalovirus exposure and HLA in healthy donors. Germline CDR1 and CDR2: ENHRY and SYGVKD. This CDR3 comprises 15 residues. After removal of 6 bases from V and 7 bases from J, the junction contained 12 bases not matched to a gene. PCR employed 60 Vbeta and 13 Jbeta primers. Generated by immunoSEQ multiplex PCR, the TCRdb table keeps only in-frame clones and is missing some. The profile shows under 90,000 clones, about 70% of them singletons. The rearrangement links TRBV10-3 to TRBJ2-1, with 7 bases that match TRBD2. Material: PBMCs. The origin of this receptor is a man aged 35-49 years in good health and CMV-seropositive. This CDR3 reads CAIRATSMGENEQFF. CDR3 DNA sequence: TGTGCCATCAGGGCGACTAGCATGGGGGAGAATGAGCAGTTCTTC.